This T cell receptor (beta chain) was recovered during a study of OX40 agonist ivuxolimab in advanced cancers. Of note for this clone: It is unclear where the CDR3 begins or ends on the DNA, so no DNA is shown, and the CDR3 is as TCRdb lists it.

Sequencing was performed with immunoSEQ multiplex PCR; in TCRdb, only in-frame clones are kept and a portion is missing. In the table there are 20,000 to 25,000 clones, over 70% of which are singletons. Ends included, the CDR3 has 12 residues. The V gene's germline CDR1 is LNHDA and CDR2 SQIVND (reference sequence). The TCR sequence derives from an adult with an advanced solid tumor such as melanoma, head and neck, liver or kidney cancer. The chain joins TRBV19 to TRBJ2-2. The sequenced sample was CD4+ or CD8+ T cells sorted from blood, obtained in a trial of the OX40 agonist ivuxolimab. CDR3 amino acids: CASSILAGELFF.